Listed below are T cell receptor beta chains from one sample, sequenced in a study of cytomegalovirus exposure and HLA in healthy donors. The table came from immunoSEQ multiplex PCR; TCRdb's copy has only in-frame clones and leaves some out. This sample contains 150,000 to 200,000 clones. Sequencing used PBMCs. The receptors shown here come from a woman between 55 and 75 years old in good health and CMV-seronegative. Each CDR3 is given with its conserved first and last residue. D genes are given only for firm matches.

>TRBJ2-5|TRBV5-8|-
TGTGCCAGCAGCTTTCACAGGGGACTCCAAGAGACCCAGTACTTC
CASSFHRGLQETQYF
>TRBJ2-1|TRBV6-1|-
TGTGCCAGCAGTGAAGGAATTCTGACAGCGCAGTTCTTC
CASSEGILTAQFF
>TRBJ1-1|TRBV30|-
TGTGCCTGGACCCGGGACATAAGGGGTACTGAAGCTTTCTTT
CAWTRDIRGTEAFF
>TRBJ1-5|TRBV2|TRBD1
TGTGCCAGCTCTTTGGGACAGGGACGCTATCAGCCCCAGCATTTT
CASSLGQGRYQPQHF
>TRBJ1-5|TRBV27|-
TGTGCCAGCAGTTTGGGGGCCGGAGTAGGCAATCAGCCCCAGCATTTT
CASSLGAGVGNQPQHF
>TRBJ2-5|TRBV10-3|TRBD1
TGTGCCATCAGTGAGTCGGGACAGACCCAAGAGACCCAGTACTTC
CAISESGQTQETQYF
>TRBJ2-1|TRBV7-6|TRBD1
TGTGCCAGCAGCTTGAGGACAGGGTCATCCTCCTACAATGAGCAGTTCTTC
CASSLRTGSSSYNEQFF
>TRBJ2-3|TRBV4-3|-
TGCGCCAGCAGCCAAGGAGGAGGGTCAGCAGATACGCAGTATTTT
CASSQGGGSADTQYF
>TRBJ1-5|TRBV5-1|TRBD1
TGCGCCAGCAGCCTCTGGACAGGGGACAATCAGCCCCAGCATTTT
CASSLWTGDNQPQHF
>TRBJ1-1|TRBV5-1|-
TGCGCCAGCAGCTTCCTAGACAGCCCCACTGAAGCTTTCTTT
CASSFLDSPTEAFF